Following are 20 T cell receptor beta chains from one sample sequenced in a study of T cells in Graves' hyperthyroidism and ophthalmopathy. Researchers amplified the TCR beta CDR3 regions from RNA transcripts. First-round RT-PCR with HTBI primers amplified the TCR CDR3 region. TCRdb re-analysed the multiplex PCR reads in MiXCR, keeping a single row per CDR3 protein. The sample has 400,000 to 500,000 distinct CDR3 sequences, roughly 13% seen once. Material for sequencing was blood. These receptors all come from a young woman with Graves' hyperthyroidism.

This clonotype was recorded many times. V gene TRBV6-1 combines with J gene TRBJ2-3; D not certain. V lost 10 bases and J lost 5, with 16 bases in between. The CDR3 runs 13 residues. Germline V lookup: CDR1 MNHNS, CDR2 SASEGT. The CDR3: CATRLRGLDTQYF. In nucleotides, the CDR3 is TGTGCCACAAGACTCCGAGGATTAGATACGCAGTATTTT.

This clonotype appeared many times. The rearrangement joins TRBV29-1 to TRBJ2-1; D unresolved. CDR1 is SQVTM and CDR2 is ANQGSEA in the germline V gene. Trimming left V 5 bases short and J 2 bases short, with 10 bases between. This CDR3 is built from 13 residues. CDR3 in amino acids: CSVISETYNEQFF. The CDR3 DNA follows: TGCAGCGTTATAAGCGAGACCTACAATGAGCAGTTCTTC.

This clonotype was detected many times. J is TRBJ2-3 and V is TRBV29-1; tentative D call: TRBD1 (7 bases). With 8 bases removed from V and 1 base from J, the gap between germline ends came to 19 bases. Germline CDR1 is SQVTM and CDR2 is ANQGSEA. This CDR3 region has 15 residues. The CDR3 protein is CSHPPRDRGTDTQYF. CDR3 coding DNA: TGCAGCCATCCACCGCGGGACAGAGGCACAGATACGCAGTATTTT.

The chain employs TRBV5-4 and TRBJ2-7; D assignment may be TRBD1 or TRBD2 (6 bases each). V was pared by 4 bases and J by 0 bases, with 14 bases between. Germline V gene lookup returns CDR1 SGHNT and CDR2 YYREEE (reference sequence). The CDR3 has 15 amino acids. DNA of the CDR3: TGTGCCAGCAGCCCGGGGGCACAGCTCTCCTACGAGCAGTACTTC. Residues: CASSPGAQLSYEQYF.

Ten or more counts support this clonotype. V is TRBV28 and J is TRBJ2-5; 12 bases map to TRBD2. V gave up 5 bases and J gave up 2 bases; unmatched junction bases: 3. Looked up from germline, CDR1 is MDHEN and CDR2 is SYDVKM. The CDR3 is 15 amino acids. The CDR3 protein is CASSRLAGVQETQYF. In DNA, the CDR3 is TGTGCCAGCAGTCGACTAGCGGGAGTGCAAGAGACCCAGTACTTC.

This clonotype has at least ten counts. The V and J genes are TRBV11-2 and TRBJ1-3, with 8 bases fitting TRBD1. V gave up 3 bases and J gave up 1 base; unmatched junction bases: 2. Germline V lookup: CDR1 SGHAT, CDR2 FQNNGV. The CDR3 is 15 residues long. The CDR3 spells CASSFNRGSGNTIYF. The CDR3 DNA sequence: TGTGCCAGCAGCTTCAACAGGGGGTCTGGAAACACCATATATTTT.

The chain links TRBV30 to TRBJ2-7, with D possibly matching TRBD1 (7 bases). The CDR3 totals 13 residues. Germline CDR1 and CDR2: GTSNPN and SVGIG (reference sequence). V lost 8 bases to trimming and J lost 1 base, with 15 bases between them. In nucleotides, the CDR3 is TGTGCCACCGAGACAGGGAGGTCCTACGAGCAGTACTTC. Protein product: CATETGRSYEQYF.

This clonotype showed up many times. The rearrangement uses TRBV6-1 and TRBJ2-1; 7 positions agree with TRBD1. V lost 5 bases to trimming and J lost 0 bases; unmatched junction nucleotides: 4. CDR1 is MNHNS and CDR2 is SASEGT in the germline V gene. This CDR3 contains 15 residues. CDR3 loop: CASSFGQVSYNEQFF. The CDR3 DNA follows: TGTGCCAGCAGTTTTGGACAGGTCTCCTACAATGAGCAGTTCTTC.

The chain combines TRBV12-3 or TRBV12-4 with TRBJ1-6; D gene ambiguous. The CDR3 has 14 residues. Trimming left V 3 bases short and J 7 bases short, with 10 bases between. This CDR3 is CASSLSGQNSPLHF. DNA of the CDR3: TGTGCCAGCAGTTTGTCGGGTCAGAATTCACCCCTCCACTTT.

This clonotype has just one count. This rearrangement joins TRBV5-6 to TRBJ1-2; 8 bases agree with TRBD1. The V gene end was trimmed by 4 bases and the J gene end by 5 bases; junction bases not matched to a gene: 4. The length of the CDR3 is 13 residues. Germline lookup yields CDR1 SGHDT and CDR2 YYEEEE. The CDR3 DNA follows: TGTGCCAGCAGCGGTGACAGGGGATATGGCTACACCTTC. Protein: CASSGDRGYGYTF.

This clonotype was detected many times. The chain links TRBV7-3 to TRBJ2-1; the D is unclear. The germline CDR1 and CDR2 sequences are SGHTA and FQGTGA. The CDR3 is 15 amino acids. Deletions cut 1 base from V and 2 bases from J, with 9 bases between. The DNA for the CDR3 is TGTGCCAGCAGCTTAATGTCGACCACCTACAATGAGCAGTTCTTC. Translation gives CASSLMSTTYNEQFF.

This clonotype was observed at least ten times. The chain carries TRBV18 and TRBJ2-3; TRBD2 agrees at 14 bases. The germline gives CDR1 KGHSH, CDR2 LQKENI. The CDR3 runs to 16 residues. After removal of 2 bases from V and 4 bases from J, the junction contained 2 bases not matched to a gene. In DNA, the CDR3 is TGTGCCAGCTCACCAGGGACTAGCGGGAGTTCAGATACGCAGTATTTT. It specifies CASSPGTSGSSDTQYF.

This clonotype came up many times. The chain links TRBV28 to TRBJ2-1; TRBD1 aligns across 8 bases. V shed 6 bases and J 8 bases; nucleotides not matched to a gene: 12. The CDR3 totals 15 residues. CDR1 is MDHEN, CDR2 SYDVKM, per germline. CDR3 in DNA: TGTGCCAGCAGAACAGGGGGGAGCCCTACCTATGAGCAGTTCTTC. Translating gives CASRTGGSPTYEQFF.

This clonotype appeared many times. The chain links TRBV11-2 to TRBJ2-7, with TRBD2 matching 8 bases. Per germline, CDR1 SGHAT and CDR2 FQNNGV. The CDR3 loop spans 17 amino acids. The V and J ends lost 5 bases and 0 bases, in that order; junction bases with no gene match: 12. CDR3 bases: TGTGCCAGCAGCCCGAGACTAGCGCCTGGGAGCTCCTACGAGCAGTACTTC. Its translation is CASSPRLAPGSSYEQYF.

This clonotype was seen at least ten times. The rearrangement uses TRBV5-1 and TRBJ1-2, with TRBD1 identical over 9 bases. The V segment lost 4 bases and the J segment 5 bases; nucleotides outside the gene matches: 9. The germline CDR1 and CDR2 sequences are SGHRS and YFSETQ. The CDR3 sequence is 15 residues long. CDR3 protein: CASSSGQGNEYGYTF. The CDR3 nucleotides read TGCGCCAGCAGCAGCGGACAGGGGAATGAATATGGCTACACCTTC.

This clonotype was seen ten or more times. This sequence joins TRBV30 and TRBJ2-3, with D hard to call. The V gene lost 3 bases and the J gene lost 1 base, with 11 bases spanning the gap. This CDR3 comprises 14 residues. The germline gives CDR1 GTSNPN, CDR2 SVGIG (reference sequence). The CDR3 region has the DNA TGTGCCTGGAGAAAGACCGGAGGCACAGATACGCAGTATTTT. Amino acid sequence: CAWRKTGGTDTQYF.

This clonotype has a count of ten or more. The chain employs TRBV20-1 and TRBJ1-6, with a possible D match to TRBD1 (6 bases). Trimming took off 3 bases at V and 5 bases at J, with 14 bases between the two ends. The CDR3 runs 15 residues. CDR1 and CDR2 (germline): DFQATT, SNEGSKA (reference sequence). The CDR3 region has the DNA TGCAGTGCTAGGGACACGGGACACGATAATTCACCCCTCCACTTT. Protein: CSARDTGHDNSPLHF.

Ten or more counts support this clonotype. The V gene is TRBV6-1, the J gene TRBJ1-2, with unresolved D. V lost 8 bases, J lost 6 bases, and 10 bases lay in between. The germline CDR1 and CDR2 sequences are MNHNS and SASEGT. The CDR3 is 11 amino acids. The CDR3 coding sequence is TGTGCCAGCGGCCCCGAGAATGGCTACACCTTC. It codes for CASGPENGYTF.

At least ten counts were recorded for this clonotype. The chain has TRBV6-1 and TRBJ2-7; 9 nucleotides match TRBD1. Germline V gene sequence: CDR1 MNHNS, CDR2 SASEGT. CDR3 length equals 16 residues. J was trimmed by 5 bases and V by 5 bases; bases with no gene match: 13. The CDR3 nucleotides read TGTGCCAGCAGTCAAGGGACAGGGCTGGTGTCCCACGAGCAGTACTTC. Translation: CASSQGTGLVSHEQYF.

This clonotype was counted many times. The rearrangement joins TRBV7-3 to TRBJ2-1; TRBD2 matches at 13 bases. The J segment lost 7 bases and the V segment lost 4 bases, leaving 7 bases of the junction unmatched. Per the germline V gene, CDR1 is SGHTA and CDR2 is FQGTGA. CDR3 size: 16 residues. CDR3 protein: CASSSQLAGGWNEQFF. The CDR3 DNA follows: TGTGCCAGCAGCTCACAACTAGCGGGAGGGTGGAATGAGCAGTTCTTC.